Here is one T cell receptor (beta chain) with its context. In this sample, this clonotype turned up many times. The target of this receptor is not known. No quality values exist for individual bases; no much larger clone is one base distant. The sample belongs to a study of Graves' ophthalmopathy and Graves' hyperthyroidism (dated by TCRdb to 2016 to 2018). With regard to the full study: Peripheral blood was collected at initial diagnosis, before any treatment. Following sample collection, hyperthyroidism patients were given methimazole at a starting dose of 30 mg daily, and ophthalmopathy patients were given high-dose intravenous methylprednisolone. In total, 135 blood samples were TCR-sequenced: under 45 ophthalmopathy, 75 hyperthyroidism and approximately 17 hyperthyroidism-to-ophthalmopathy patients. TCR beta repertoire signatures were used to distinguish Graves' ophthalmopathy from Graves' hyperthyroidism and to predict progression to ophthalmopathy. An independent validation cohort was composed of 18 hyperthyroidism patients and roughly 16 patients who later progressed from hyperthyroidism to ophthalmopathy. To explore V-J signatures that distinguish ophthalmopathy from hyperthyroidism, a discovery set of 100 patients was enrolled, made up of around 44 with ophthalmopathy and 57 with stable hyperthyroidism. In roughly 6 hyperthyroidism patients, T-cell repertoires of thyroid tissue and blood were compared.

For repertoire sequencing, the TCR beta CDR3 regions were amplified from RNA transcripts. HTBI primers and the Qiagen OneStep RT-PCR kit were used in a first-round RT-PCR, which was followed by a second-round multiplex PCR, size selection and purification. Sequencing of the libraries was carried out on an Illumina HiSeq2000 in paired-end mode with 100 bp reads. For the original study's pipeline: Reads were processed with SOAPnuke, discarding reads with adapters, uncalled bases, mean Phred below 15, or no exact constant-primer or identifier match. COPE v1.2.5 was used to merge high-quality paired reads. Clonotypes were defined as unique nucleotide sequences and were aligned to IMGT TRB V, D and J references using MiTCR v1.1. The analysis was limited to V-J combinations with a frequency above 0.0001, which together covered roughly 99% of repertoires. For each V-J combination, a TCR clonal expansion and chaos score was defined as F50 clonal expansion divided by the chaos observed in the TCRdist matrix. Welch's t-statistics and random forest were used to reduce features to approximately 13 V-J combinations, which were fed into a naive Bayes classifier. The similarity between thyroid and blood repertoires was quantified using the Morisita-Horn index. TCRdb itself trimmed the public reads at Q25 with fastp, ran MiXCR and retained productive beta chains. Each entry is one CDR3 protein sequence, shown with its most common DNA and genes. These V and J calls derive from TCRdb rather than the authors' analysis. The sample contains 300,000 or so distinct CDR3 sequences, 15% to 20% of them found a single time. The top ten clones comprise about 12% of the sample.

The germline V gene (reference sequence) gives CDR1 as SGHAT and CDR2 as FQDESV. Reading from cysteine to phenylalanine, the CDR3 counts 17 amino acids. The kept DNA is CDR3 alone, 51 bases in frame from the first base. The V end gives up 5 bases and the J end 3 bases, leaving 8 bases in the junction not matched to a gene. Ophthalmopathy patients had moderately to severely active disease, Clinical Activity Score of at least 3, NOSPECS grade of at least 4, and disease duration under 3 months. Patients were excluded if they had other autoimmune diseases, uncontrolled infections, pregnancy or lactation. Clinical symptoms, serum thyroxine, TRAb, thyroid ultrasound and orbital computed tomography were used for diagnosis. Ficoll-Paque density gradient centrifugation was used to isolate PBMCs from about 9.4 ml of fresh peripheral blood. Total RNA was extracted with Trizol reagent and quality-checked on an Agilent 2100 Bioanalyzer.

General conclusions and limits of the study: No statistical method was used to predetermine the sample size, and group allocation was not hidden from the investigators. The 13-signature model separated ophthalmopathy from stable hyperthyroidism with 87.88% sensitivity and approximately 83% specificity in cross-validation, and 80%/75% in the test set. In validation, the model predicted ophthalmopathy progression with about 70% sensitivity and approximately 75% specificity; more than ten predicted patients were CT-confirmed with GO in a median of around 6 months. Among expanded thyroid clonotypes with frequency above 0.001, most also showed up in blood, which suggests that blood repertoires may reflect the thyroid immune response.

Specimen: peripheral blood. The rearrangement joined TRBV11-1 to TRBJ2-5; the central 14 bases match TRBD2. The receptor's source is an adult man with Graves' ophthalmopathy. The CDR3 is CASSPGLAGGHEETQYF. Read as DNA, the sequence is TGTGCCAGCAGCCCAGGACTAGCGGGGGGCCACGAAGAGACCCAGTACTTC. Where the CDR3 stops, the reference TRBV11-1 and TRBJ2-5 genes take over; the full variable domain is EAEVAQSPRYKITEKSQAVAFWCDPISGHATLYWYRQILGQGPELLVQFQDESVVDDSQLPKDRFSAERLKGVDSTLKIQPAELGDSAMYLCASSPGLAGGHEETQYFGPGTRLLVL.